This T cell receptor (beta chain) was captured by sequencing in a study of cytomegalovirus exposure and HLA in healthy donors. Study-level results: The study reported that TCR beta sequences accurately predicted HLA-A and HLA-B alleles in most subjects. No immune exposure information besides CMV serostatus was available. In an earlier analysis, productive rearrangement rates for most beta V segments clustered near 90% or 30%.

Trimming took off 3 bases at V and 8 bases at J, with 13 bases between the two ends. CDR1 and CDR2 from the germline V gene are MNHNS and SASEGT. The CDR3 length is 13 residues. Regarding this clone: The antigen remains unidentified.

The PCR was carried out with 60 Vbeta primers and 13 Jbeta primers. Some clones are missing from TCRdb's copy, which holds only in-frame ones; the method was immunoSEQ multiplex PCR. Counted here are 95,000 to 150,000 clones, about 85% occurring once; the ten biggest clones make up 0.24%. This chain joins TRBV6-1 and TRBJ1-2; no definite D call. The sequencing input was PBMCs. This TCR came from a man in his fifties in good health and CMV-seronegative. CDR3 region: CASSENSEIGYTF. The CDR3 coding sequence is TGTGCCAGCAGTGAGAACAGTGAAATCGGCTACACCTTC.